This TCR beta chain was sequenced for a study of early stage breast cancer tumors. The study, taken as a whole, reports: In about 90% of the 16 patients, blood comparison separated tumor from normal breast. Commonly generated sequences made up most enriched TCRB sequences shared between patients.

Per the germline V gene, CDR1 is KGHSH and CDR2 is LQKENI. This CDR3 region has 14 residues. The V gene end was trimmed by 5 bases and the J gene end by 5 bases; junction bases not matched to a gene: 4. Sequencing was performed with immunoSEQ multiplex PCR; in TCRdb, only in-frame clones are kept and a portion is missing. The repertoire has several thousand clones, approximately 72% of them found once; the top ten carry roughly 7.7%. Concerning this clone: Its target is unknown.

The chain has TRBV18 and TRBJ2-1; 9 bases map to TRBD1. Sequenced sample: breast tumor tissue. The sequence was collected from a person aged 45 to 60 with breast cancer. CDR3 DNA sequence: TGTGCCAGCTCAGGACAGGGGCAAAACAATGAGCAGTTCTTC. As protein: CASSGQGQNNEQFF.